This TCR beta chain is from a study of cytomegalovirus exposure and HLA in healthy donors. About the research overall: It was reported in a later analysis that the approximately 120 validation repertoires used the same platform as the approximately 600 first-cohort repertoires.

Study-level results: Cytomegalovirus-associated TCR beta chains were listed, numbering 150 to 200. In vitro confirmation showed three CMV-associated chains to be CMV antigen specific.

Losses at the gene ends were 7 bases for V and 2 bases for J; bases not matched to a gene: 6. Germline V gene sequence: CDR1 SGHVS, CDR2 FNYEAQ. There are 14 residues in the CDR3. Points on this clone: Its matching antigen is unknown.

Sequencing was performed with immunoSEQ multiplex PCR; in TCRdb, only in-frame clones are kept and a portion is missing. The profile shows over 100,000 clones, almost 90% of them singletons. This receptor was identified in a young woman in good health and CMV-seronegative. The specimen sequenced was PBMCs. The V gene is TRBV7-6, the J gene TRBJ2-7; 9 nucleotides match TRBD2. CDR3 protein: CASTAGGRPYEQYF. CDR3 in DNA: TGTGCCAGCACCGCGGGGGGGAGGCCCTACGAGCAGTACTTC.